What follows are 5 T cell receptor beta chains derived from one specimen sequenced in a study of blood T cell repertoires in COVID-19. Clones were sequenced by immunoSEQ multiplex PCR, and TCRdb holds only the in-frame ones, with some missing. The top ten hold roughly 2% of the sample, which has about 35,000 clones, about nine tenths seen once. Specimen: peripheral blood. The origin of the receptors is a man aged 45 to 65 with active COVID-19.

The V call is TRBV18, the J call TRBJ2-1; weak D call: TRBD2 (6 bases). Germline-derived CDR1 and CDR2 are KGHSH and LQKENI. The CDR3 runs 13 residues. V lost 6 bases, J lost 13 bases, and 19 bases lay in between. CDR3 sequence: CASSGGSGLHQFF. CDR3 sequence (DNA): TGTGCCAGCTCGGGGGGTAGCGGCCTGCATCAGTTCTTC.

The rearrangement joins TRBV24-1 to TRBJ2-1, with 8 nucleotides matching TRBD2. Trimming took 3 bases from V and 2 from J; bases not matched to a gene: 5. This CDR3 comprises 16 residues. Germline V lookup: CDR1 KGHDR, CDR2 SFDVKD. CDR3 amino acids: CATSDARGGAYNEQFF. CDR3 bases: TGTGCCACCAGTGATGCTCGGGGGGGCGCCTACAATGAGCAGTTCTTC.

The V call is TRBV24-1, the J call TRBJ2-5; 9 nucleotides match TRBD2. Germline V gene sequence: CDR1 KGHDR, CDR2 SFDVKD. The CDR3 runs to 15 residues. J gave up 2 bases and V 3 bases, and 3 bases lay outside the gene matches. CDR3 in DNA: TGTGCCACCAGTGATCCGGCGGGAGGGCAAGAGACCCAGTACTTC. This translates into CATSDPAGGQETQYF.

The V gene is TRBV12-3 or TRBV12-4, the J gene TRBJ1-1; D not certain. This CDR3 region has 13 residues. The V end lost 3 bases, the J end lost 2 bases, and 7 bases lay between the germline ends. The chain's CDR3 is CASSFQVNTEAFF. CDR3 DNA: TGTGCCAGCAGTTTCCAGGTTAACACTGAAGCTTTCTTT.

This chain connects TRBV10-3 to TRBJ2-5, with 8 bases that match TRBD1. The CDR3 runs 15 residues. Germline V gene lookup returns CDR1 ENHRY and CDR2 SYGVKD. Germline trimming cut 2 bases from V and 1 base from J; bases unmatched to any gene: 3. CDR3 in DNA: TGTGCCATCAGTGAGCCCGGACAGGGCCAAGAGACCCAGTACTTC. Amino acids: CAISEPGQGQETQYF.